The clone carrying this T cell receptor (beta chain) came up a few times. Its antigen is undetermined. The data stem from a study of T-cell reconstitution after alpha-beta-depleted transplantation in children. Study-wide findings and caveats: By one year post-transplant, T-cell counts and diversity largely arose from T cells that were newly produced. Reportedly, alpha-beta T cells present about two months post-transplant originated from several hundred expanded clones of graft origin. Surviving recipient T cells and intrathymic progenitors accounted for some patients' high TCRbeta diversity at day 60.

The germline CDR1 and CDR2 sequences are ENHRY and SYGVKD. With 3 bases removed from V and 4 bases from J, the gap between germline ends came to 6 bases. There are 12 residues in the CDR3. Unique molecular identifiers featured in how the TCRbeta library was prepared. One entry per CDR3 protein, called by TCRdb with MiXCR from the PCR reads. The table shows under 85,000 distinct CDR3 sequences, with over 15% occurring only once. The chain combines TRBV10-3 with TRBJ1-2; D uncertain. The receptor comes from a male patient aged 2-15 years who had a stem cell transplant for acute lymphoblastic leukemia, so the T cells may come from the graft donor. The specimen comprised PBMCs, mostly from graft donor cells, sampled 360 days after TCRalphabeta/CD19-depleted stem cell transplant. This CDR3 is CAISELTYGYTF. In DNA form, the CDR3 reads TGTGCCATCAGTGAACTGACCTATGGCTACACCTTC.